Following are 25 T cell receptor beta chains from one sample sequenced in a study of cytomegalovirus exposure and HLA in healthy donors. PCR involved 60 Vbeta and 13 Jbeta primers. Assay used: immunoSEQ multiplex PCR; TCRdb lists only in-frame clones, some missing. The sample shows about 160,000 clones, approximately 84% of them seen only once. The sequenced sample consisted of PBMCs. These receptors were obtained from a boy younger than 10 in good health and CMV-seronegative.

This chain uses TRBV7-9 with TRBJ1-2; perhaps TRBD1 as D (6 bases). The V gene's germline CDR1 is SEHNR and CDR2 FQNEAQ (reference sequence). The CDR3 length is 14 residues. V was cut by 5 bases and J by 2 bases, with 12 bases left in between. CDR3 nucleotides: TGTGCCAGCAGCCAGTGGACAGAAAACTATGGCTACACCTTC. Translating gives CASSQWTENYGYTF.

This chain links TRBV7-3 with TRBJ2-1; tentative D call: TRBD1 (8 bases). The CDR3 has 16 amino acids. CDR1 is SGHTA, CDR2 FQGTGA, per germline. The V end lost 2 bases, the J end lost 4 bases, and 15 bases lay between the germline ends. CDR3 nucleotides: TGTGCCAGCAGCTTATCTACAGGGGGGGATTACAATGAGCAGTTCTTC. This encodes CASSLSTGGDYNEQFF. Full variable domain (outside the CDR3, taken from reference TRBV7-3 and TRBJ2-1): GAGVSQTPSNKVTEKGKYVELRCDPISGHTALYWYRQSLGQGPEFLIYFQGTGAADDSGLPNDRFFAVRPEGSVSTLKIQRTERGDSAVYLCASSLSTGGDYNEQFFGPGTRLTVL.

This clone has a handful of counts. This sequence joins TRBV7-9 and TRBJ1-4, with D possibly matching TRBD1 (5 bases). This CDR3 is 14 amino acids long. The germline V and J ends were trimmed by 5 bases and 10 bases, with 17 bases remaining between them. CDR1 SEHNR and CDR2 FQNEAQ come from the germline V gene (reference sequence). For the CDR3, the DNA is TGTGCCAGCAGCCCTCCGACAGTCCCGGGAAAACTGTTTTTT. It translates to CASSPPTVPGKLFF.

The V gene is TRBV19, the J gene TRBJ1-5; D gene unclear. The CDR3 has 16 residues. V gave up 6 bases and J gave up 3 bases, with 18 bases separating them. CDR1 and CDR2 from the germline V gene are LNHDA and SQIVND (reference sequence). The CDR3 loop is CASRWRGEKFNQPQHF. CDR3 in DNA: TGTGCCAGTAGATGGAGAGGAGAAAAGTTCAATCAGCCCCAGCATTTT. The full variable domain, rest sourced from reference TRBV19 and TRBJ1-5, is DGGITQSPKYLFRKEGQNVTLSCEQNLNHDAMYWYRQDPGQGLRLIYYSQIVNDFQKGDIAEGYSVSREKKESFPLTVTSAQKNPTAFYLCASRWRGEKFNQPQHFGDGTRLSIL.

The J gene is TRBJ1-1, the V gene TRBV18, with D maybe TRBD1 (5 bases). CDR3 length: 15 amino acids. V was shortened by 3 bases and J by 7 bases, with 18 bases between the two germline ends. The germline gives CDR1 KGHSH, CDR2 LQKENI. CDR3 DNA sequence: TGTGCCAGCTCACCCGATTACCCAGGGAAGAGTGAAGCTTTCTTT. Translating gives CASSPDYPGKSEAFF.

CDR3 bases: TGCGCCAGCAGCTTGGTTGGGGGGGGCTACAATGAGCAGTTCTTC. Residues: CASSLVGGGYNEQFF. The chain couples TRBV5-1 to TRBJ2-1, with 7 positions matching TRBD2. V lost 0 bases to trimming and J lost 3 bases; unmatched junction nucleotides: 3. Germline loops: CDR1 SGHRS, CDR2 YFSETQ. The CDR3 sequence is 15 residues long.

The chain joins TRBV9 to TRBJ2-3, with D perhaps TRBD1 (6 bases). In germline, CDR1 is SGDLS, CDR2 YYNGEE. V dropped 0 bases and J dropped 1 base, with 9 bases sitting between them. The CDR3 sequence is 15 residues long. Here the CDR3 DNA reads TGTGCCAGCAGCGTAGCAGGGGTAGGCACAGATACGCAGTATTTT. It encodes CASSVAGVGTDTQYF.

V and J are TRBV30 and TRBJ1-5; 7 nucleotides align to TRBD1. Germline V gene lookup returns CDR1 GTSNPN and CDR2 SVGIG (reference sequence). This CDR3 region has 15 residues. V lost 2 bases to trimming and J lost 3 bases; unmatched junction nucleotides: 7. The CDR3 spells CAWSSVKGANQPQHF. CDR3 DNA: TGTGCCTGGAGTAGTGTTAAGGGGGCCAATCAGCCCCAGCATTTT.

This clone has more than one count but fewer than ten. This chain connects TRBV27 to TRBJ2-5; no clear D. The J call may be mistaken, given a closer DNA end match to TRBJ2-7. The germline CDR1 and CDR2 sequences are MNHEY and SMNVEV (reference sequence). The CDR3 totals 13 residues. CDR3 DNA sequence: TGTGCCAGCAGTTTAGGTGCCTCCTACGAGCAGTACTTC. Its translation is CASSLGASYEQYF.

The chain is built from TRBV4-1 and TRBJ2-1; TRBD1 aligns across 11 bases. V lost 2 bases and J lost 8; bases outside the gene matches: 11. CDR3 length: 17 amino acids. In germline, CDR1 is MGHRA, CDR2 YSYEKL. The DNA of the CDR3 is TGCGCCAGCAGCCAACTTATACCGGGACAGGGGGACGATGAGCAGTTCTTC. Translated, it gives CASSQLIPGQGDDEQFF.

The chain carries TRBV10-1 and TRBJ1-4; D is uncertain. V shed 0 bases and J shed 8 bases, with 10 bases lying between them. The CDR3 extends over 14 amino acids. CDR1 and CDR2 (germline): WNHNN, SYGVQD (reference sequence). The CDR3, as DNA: TGCGCCAGCAGTGAGTCTAATTTTCAGGAAAAACTGTTTTTT. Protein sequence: CASSESNFQEKLFF.

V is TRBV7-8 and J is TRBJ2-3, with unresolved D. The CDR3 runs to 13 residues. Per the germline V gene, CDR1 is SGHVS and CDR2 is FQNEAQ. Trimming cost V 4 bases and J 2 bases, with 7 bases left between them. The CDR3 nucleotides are TGTGCCAGCAGCTCCCGGGTCACAGATACGCAGTATTTT. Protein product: CASSSRVTDTQYF. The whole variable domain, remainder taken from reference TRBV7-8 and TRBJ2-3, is GAGVSQSPRYKVAKRGQDVALRCDPISGHVSLFWYQQALGQGPEFLTYFQNEAQLDKSGLPSDRFFAERPEGSVSTLKIQRTQQEDSAVYLCASSSRVTDTQYFGPGTRLTVL.

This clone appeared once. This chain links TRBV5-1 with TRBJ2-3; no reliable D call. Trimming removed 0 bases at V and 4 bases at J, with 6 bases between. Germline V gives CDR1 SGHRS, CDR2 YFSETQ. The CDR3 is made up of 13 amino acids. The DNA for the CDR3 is TGCGCCAGCAGCTTGGCCTCGGCAGATACGCAGTATTTT. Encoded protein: CASSLASADTQYF.

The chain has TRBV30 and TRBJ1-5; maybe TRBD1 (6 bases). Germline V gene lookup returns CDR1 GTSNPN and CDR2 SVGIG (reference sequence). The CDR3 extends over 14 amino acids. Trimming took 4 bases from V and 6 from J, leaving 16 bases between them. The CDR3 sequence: CAWTERGGAQPQHF. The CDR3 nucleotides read TGTGCCTGGACCGAACGGGGGGGGGCTCAGCCCCAGCATTTT.

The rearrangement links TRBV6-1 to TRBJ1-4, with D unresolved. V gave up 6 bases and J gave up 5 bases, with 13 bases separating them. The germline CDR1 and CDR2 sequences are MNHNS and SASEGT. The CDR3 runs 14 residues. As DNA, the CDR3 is TGTGCCAGCAGGTTGGAGGATGGGAATGAAAAACTGTTTTTT. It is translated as CASRLEDGNEKLFF.

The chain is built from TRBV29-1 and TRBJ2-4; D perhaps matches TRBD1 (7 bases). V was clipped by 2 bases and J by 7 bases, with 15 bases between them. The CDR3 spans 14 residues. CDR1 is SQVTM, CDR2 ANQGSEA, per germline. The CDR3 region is CSVESQAGGNIQYF. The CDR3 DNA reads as TGCAGCGTTGAATCGCAAGCAGGGGGGAACATTCAGTACTTC. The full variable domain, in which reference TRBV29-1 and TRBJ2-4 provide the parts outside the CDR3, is SAVISQKPSRDICQRGTSLTIQCQVDSQVTMMFWYRQQPGQSLTLIATANQGSEATYESGFVIDKFPISRPNLTFSTLTVSNMSPEDSSIYLCSVESQAGGNIQYFGAGTRLSVL.

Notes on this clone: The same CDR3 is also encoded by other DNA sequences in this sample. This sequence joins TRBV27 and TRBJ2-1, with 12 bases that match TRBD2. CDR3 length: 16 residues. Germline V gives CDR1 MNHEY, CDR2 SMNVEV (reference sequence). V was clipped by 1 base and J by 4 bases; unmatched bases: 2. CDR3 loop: CASSLLLAGGYNEQFF. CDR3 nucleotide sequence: TGTGCCAGCAGTTTATTGCTAGCGGGGGGGTACAATGAGCAGTTCTTC.

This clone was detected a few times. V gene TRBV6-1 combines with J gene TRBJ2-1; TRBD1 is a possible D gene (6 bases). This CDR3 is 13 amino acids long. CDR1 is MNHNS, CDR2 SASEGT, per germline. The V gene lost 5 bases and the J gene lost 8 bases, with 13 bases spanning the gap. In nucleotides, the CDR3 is TGTGCCAGCAGTAAGTACAGGGACGATGAGCAGTTCTTC. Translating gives CASSKYRDDEQFF.

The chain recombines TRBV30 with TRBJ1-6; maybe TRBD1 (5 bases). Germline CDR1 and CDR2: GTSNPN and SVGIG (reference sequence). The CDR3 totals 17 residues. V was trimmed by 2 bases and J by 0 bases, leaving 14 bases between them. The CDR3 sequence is CAWSRDSLSSYNSPLHF. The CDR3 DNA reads TGTGCCTGGAGTCGAGACAGTTTGAGCTCCTATAATTCACCCCTCCACTTT. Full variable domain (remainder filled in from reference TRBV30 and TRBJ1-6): SQTIHQWPATLVQPVGSPLSLECTVEGTSNPNLYWYRQAAGRGLQLLFYSVGIGQISSEVPQNLSASRPQDRQFILSSKKLLLSDSGFYLCAWSRDSLSSYNSPLHFGNGTRLTVT.

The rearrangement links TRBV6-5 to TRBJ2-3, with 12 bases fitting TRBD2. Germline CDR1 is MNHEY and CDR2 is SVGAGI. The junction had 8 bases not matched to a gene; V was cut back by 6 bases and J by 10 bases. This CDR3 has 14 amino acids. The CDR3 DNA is TGTGCCAGCAGCCGACTAGCGGGAGTTGGGGCGCAGTATTTT. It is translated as CASSRLAGVGAQYF.

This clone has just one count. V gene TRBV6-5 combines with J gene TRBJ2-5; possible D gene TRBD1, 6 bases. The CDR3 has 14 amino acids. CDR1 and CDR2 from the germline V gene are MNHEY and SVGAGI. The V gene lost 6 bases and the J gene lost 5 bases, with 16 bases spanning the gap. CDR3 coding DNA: TGTGCCAGCAGACAAAGACGGACAGAGGAGACCCAGTACTTC. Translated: CASRQRRTEETQYF.

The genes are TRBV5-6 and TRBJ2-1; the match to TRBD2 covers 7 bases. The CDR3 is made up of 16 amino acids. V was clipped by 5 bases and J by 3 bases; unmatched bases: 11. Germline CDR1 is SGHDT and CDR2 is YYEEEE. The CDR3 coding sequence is TGTGCCAGCAGGTTGAGCGGGGCACCTGGCTACAATGAGCAGTTCTTC. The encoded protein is CASRLSGAPGYNEQFF.

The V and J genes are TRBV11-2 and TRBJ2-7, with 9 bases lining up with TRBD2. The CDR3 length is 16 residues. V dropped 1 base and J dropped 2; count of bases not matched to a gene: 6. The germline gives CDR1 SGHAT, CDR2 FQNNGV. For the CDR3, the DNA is TGTGCCAGCAGCTTAGGTGCGTTAGCGGGGGCCTACGAGCAGTACTTC. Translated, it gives CASSLGALAGAYEQYF.

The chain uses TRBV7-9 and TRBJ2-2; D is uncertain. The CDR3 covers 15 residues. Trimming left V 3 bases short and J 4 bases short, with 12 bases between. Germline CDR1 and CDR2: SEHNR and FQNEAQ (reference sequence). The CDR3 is CASSFIYSATGELFF. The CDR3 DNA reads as TGTGCCAGCAGCTTCATCTATTCTGCCACCGGGGAGCTGTTTTTT.

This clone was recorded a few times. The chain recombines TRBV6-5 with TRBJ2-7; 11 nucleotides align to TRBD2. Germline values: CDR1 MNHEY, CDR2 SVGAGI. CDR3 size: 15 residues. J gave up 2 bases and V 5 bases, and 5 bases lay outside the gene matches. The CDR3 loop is CASSRTSGSTYEQYF. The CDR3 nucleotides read TGTGCCAGCAGTCGGACTAGCGGGTCGACCTACGAGCAGTACTTC.